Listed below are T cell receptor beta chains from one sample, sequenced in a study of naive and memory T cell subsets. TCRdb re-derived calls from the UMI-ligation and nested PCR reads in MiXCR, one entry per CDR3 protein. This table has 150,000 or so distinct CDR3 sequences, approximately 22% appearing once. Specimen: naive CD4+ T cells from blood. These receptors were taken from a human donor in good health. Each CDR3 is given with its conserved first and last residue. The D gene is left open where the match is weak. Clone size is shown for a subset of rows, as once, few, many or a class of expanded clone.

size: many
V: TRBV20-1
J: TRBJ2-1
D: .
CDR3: CSARLTSSQQFF
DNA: TGCAGTGCTAGACTGACCTCCTCCCAGCAGTTCTTC

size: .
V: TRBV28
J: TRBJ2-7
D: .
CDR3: CASTPFRGGPQYF
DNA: TGTGCCAGCACCCCATTCAGGGGGGGGCCCCAGTACTTC

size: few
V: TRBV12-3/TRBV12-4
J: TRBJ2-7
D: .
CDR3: CASSVSRDGNHEQYF
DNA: TGTGCCAGCAGTGTAAGCCGGGACGGGAACCACGAGCAGTACTTC

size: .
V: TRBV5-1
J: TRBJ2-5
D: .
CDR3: CASRTGQWQETQYF
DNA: TGCGCCAGCCGGACTGGACAGTGGCAAGAGACCCAGTACTTC

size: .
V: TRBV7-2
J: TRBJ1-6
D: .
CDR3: CASIEGGSGRSPLHF
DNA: TGTGCCAGCATCGAAGGGGGGTCAGGAAGGTCACCCCTCCACTTT

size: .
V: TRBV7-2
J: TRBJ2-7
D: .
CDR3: CASSATSYEQYF
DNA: TGTGCCAGCAGCGCCACCTCCTACGAGCAGTACTTC

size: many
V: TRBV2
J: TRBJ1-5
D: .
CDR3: CASIGREGKRQPQHF
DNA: TGTGCCAGCATCGGTAGAGAGGGGAAGAGGCAGCCCCAGCATTTT

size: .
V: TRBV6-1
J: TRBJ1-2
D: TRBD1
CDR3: CASRGQGSNYGYTF
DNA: TGTGCCAGCAGGGGACAGGGGAGTAACTATGGCTACACCTTC

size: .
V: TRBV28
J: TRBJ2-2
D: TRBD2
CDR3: CASSLGGRGNTGELFF
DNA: TGTGCCAGCAGTTTGGGCGGGAGGGGCAACACCGGGGAGCTGTTTTTT

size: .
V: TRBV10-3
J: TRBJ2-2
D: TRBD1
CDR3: CAMAGQGSTGELFF
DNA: TGTGCCATGGCGGGACAGGGGAGCACCGGGGAGCTGTTTTTT

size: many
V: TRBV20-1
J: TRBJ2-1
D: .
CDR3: CSAHPGGPAYNEQFF
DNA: TGCAGTGCCCATCCCGGAGGGCCGGCCTACAATGAGCAGTTCTTC

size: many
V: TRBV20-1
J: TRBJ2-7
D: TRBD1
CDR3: CSARVGQGYEEQYF
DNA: TGCAGTGCTAGAGTGGGACAGGGATACGAGGAGCAGTACTTC

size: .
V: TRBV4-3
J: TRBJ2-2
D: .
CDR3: CASSQDRGIGAGELFF
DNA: TGCGCCAGCAGCCAAGACAGGGGTATTGGCGCCGGGGAGCTGTTTTTT

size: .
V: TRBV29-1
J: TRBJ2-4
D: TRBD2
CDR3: CSASGLAKNIQYF
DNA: TGCAGCGCTAGCGGTCTAGCCAAAAACATTCAGTACTTC

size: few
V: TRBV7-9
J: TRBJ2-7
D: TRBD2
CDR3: CASSHQREFHEQYF
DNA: TGTGCCAGCAGCCACCAGCGGGAGTTCCACGAGCAGTACTTC

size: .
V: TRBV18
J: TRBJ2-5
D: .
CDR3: CASSPPTLETQYF
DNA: TGTGCCAGCTCACCACCGACATTGGAGACCCAGTACTTC

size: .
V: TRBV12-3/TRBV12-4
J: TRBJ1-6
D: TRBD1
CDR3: CASREQGARNSPLHF
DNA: TGTGCCAGCAGGGAACAGGGGGCCAGGAATTCACCCCTCCACTTT

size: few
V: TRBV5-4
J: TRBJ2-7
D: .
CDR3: CASSLLGLSSYEQYF
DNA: TGTGCCAGCAGCTTGCTGGGTCTCAGCTCCTACGAGCAGTACTTC

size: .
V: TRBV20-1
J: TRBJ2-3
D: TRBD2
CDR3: CSAIGLVGPTDTQYF
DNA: TGCAGTGCTATCGGACTAGTGGGGCCCACAGATACGCAGTATTTT

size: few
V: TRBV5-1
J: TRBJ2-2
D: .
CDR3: CASGLRGSGGELFF
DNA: TGCGCCAGCGGCTTACGTGGGAGCGGCGGGGAGCTGTTTTTT

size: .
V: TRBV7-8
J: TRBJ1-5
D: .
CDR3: CASSLAGTNQPQHF
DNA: TGTGCCAGCAGCTTAGCCGGCACTAATCAGCCCCAGCATTTT

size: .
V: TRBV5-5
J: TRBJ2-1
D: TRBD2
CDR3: CASSISPGLAGGAYNEQFF
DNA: TGTGCCAGCAGCATTTCCCCGGGACTAGCGGGAGGGGCCTACAATGAGCAGTTCTTC